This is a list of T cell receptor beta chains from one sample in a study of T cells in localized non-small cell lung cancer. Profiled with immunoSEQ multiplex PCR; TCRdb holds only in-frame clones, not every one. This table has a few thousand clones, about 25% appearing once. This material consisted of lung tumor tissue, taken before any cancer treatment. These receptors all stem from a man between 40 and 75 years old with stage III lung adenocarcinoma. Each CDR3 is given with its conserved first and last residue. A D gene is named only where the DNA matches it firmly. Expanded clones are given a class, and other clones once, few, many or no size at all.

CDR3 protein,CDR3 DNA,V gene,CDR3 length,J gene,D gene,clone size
CASSPLGYSPLHF,TGTGCCAGCTCACCACTAGGCTATTCACCCCTCCACTTT,TRBV18,13,TRBJ1-6,-,-
CASSAIHRATGELFF,TGTGCCAGCAGCGCTATTCACAGGGCCACCGGGGAGCTGTTTTTT,TRBV9,15,TRBJ2-2,-,-
CASGYRVDEQFF,TGTGCCAGCGGATACAGGGTCGATGAGCAGTTCTTC,TRBV6-8,12,TRBJ2-1,-,-
CASNEEVGGISPLHF,TGTGCCAGCAATGAGGAGGTGGGGGGAATTTCACCCCTCCACTTT,TRBV6-8,15,TRBJ1-6,-,-
CASSVAPPGEQYF,TGTGCCAGCAGCGTAGCGCCTCCCGGCGAGCAGTACTTC,TRBV9,13,TRBJ2-7,-,few
CASSPQGPDTQYF,TGTGCCAGTAGCCCCCAGGGTCCAGATACGCAGTATTTT,TRBV19,13,TRBJ2-3,-,-
CSVGQGQTEAFF,TGCAGCGTTGGGCAGGGGCAGACTGAAGCTTTCTTT,TRBV29-1,12,TRBJ1-1,-,-
CSVAPQAGGAYEQYF,TGCAGCGTTGCCCCTCAGGCGGGCGGAGCCTACGAGCAGTACTTC,TRBV29-1,15,TRBJ2-7,-,-
CASSLGGYNTGELFF,TGTGCCAGCAGCTTAGGAGGTTATAACACCGGGGAGCTGTTTTTT,TRBV11-3,15,TRBJ2-2,-,-
CASSLIQGSGANVLTF,TGTGCCAGCAGCTTGATTCAGGGGTCTGGGGCCAACGTCCTGACTTTC,TRBV11-3,16,TRBJ2-6,-,-
CASSPRGKGTGELFF,TGTGCCAGCAGCCCCAGGGGCAAGGGCACCGGGGAGCTGTTTTTT,TRBV14,15,TRBJ2-2,-,large
CASSLAVGFTEAFF,TGCGCCAGCAGCTTGGCCGTTGGGTTTACTGAAGCTTTCTTT,TRBV5-1,14,TRBJ1-1,-,-
CASSLVLAANEQFF,TGCGCCAGCAGCTTGGTCCTAGCCGCAAATGAGCAGTTCTTC,TRBV5-1,14,TRBJ2-1,-,-
CASSPATGIANTGELFF,TGTGCCAGCAGCCCCGCGACAGGGATCGCGAACACCGGGGAGCTGTTTTTT,TRBV28,17,TRBJ2-2,TRBD1,-
CASSTGQGANTEAFF,TGTGCCAGCTCAACGGGACAGGGGGCGAACACTGAAGCTTTCTTT,TRBV18,15,TRBJ1-1,TRBD1,few
CASRERVSSGANVLTF,TGTGCCAGCAGGGAAAGAGTGAGCTCTGGGGCCAACGTCCTGACTTTC,TRBV6-8,16,TRBJ2-6,-,few
CASSPAAGPGNTIYF,TGTGCCAGCAGCCCGGCCGCGGGGCCTGGAAACACCATATATTTT,TRBV11-3,15,TRBJ1-3,-,-
CASSTYMGADTQYF,TGTGCCAGTAGTACCTACATGGGGGCAGATACGCAGTATTTT,TRBV19,14,TRBJ2-3,-,once
CASSPRVLSQDEQYF,TGTGCCAGCAGCCCTCGGGTTTTGTCTCAGGACGAGCAGTACTTC,TRBV9,15,TRBJ2-7,-,-
CASSFMTGSNEKLFF,TGTGCCAGCAGCTTCATGACAGGCTCAAATGAAAAACTGTTTTTT,TRBV11-3,15,TRBJ1-4,-,-
CASSAGLLQETQYF,TGTGCCAGCAGCGCCGGACTGCTCCAAGAGACCCAGTACTTC,TRBV9,14,TRBJ2-5,-,few
CASCIDISGNTIYF,TGTGCCAGCTGCATCGACATTTCTGGAAACACCATATATTTT,TRBV28,14,TRBJ1-3,-,few
CSASGQGNSPLHF,TGCAGCGCCTCGGGACAGGGGAATTCACCCCTCCACTTT,TRBV29-1,13,TRBJ1-6,TRBD1,-
CASSLGQYPDTQYF,TGTGCCAGCAGTTTAGGACAGTACCCAGATACGCAGTATTTT,TRBV6-8,14,TRBJ2-3,-,few
CASSLVGTSPYEQFF,TGTGCCAGCAGCTTAGTGGGGACCAGTCCCTATGAGCAGTTCTTC,TRBV11-3,15,TRBJ2-1,-,-
CASSRDGGLHTEAFF,TGTGCCAGCAGCCGCGACGGGGGGCTTCACACTGAAGCTTTCTTT,TRBV11-3,15,TRBJ1-1,-,few
CASLSGTGGLTDTQYF,TGTGCCAGCTTGTCCGGGACAGGGGGCTTAACAGATACGCAGTATTTT,TRBV11-3,16,TRBJ2-3,TRBD1,medium-sized
CATSRGGASSTDTQYF,TGTGCCACCAGCAGAGGTGGGGCTTCTAGCACAGATACGCAGTATTTT,TRBV15,16,TRBJ2-3,-,medium-sized
CASSLYDSSYEQYF,TGTGCCAGCAGTTTATACGACAGTTCCTACGAGCAGTACTTC,TRBV28,14,TRBJ2-7,-,few
CASRPGVSYNSPLHF,TGTGCCAGCAGGCCCGGGGTGTCCTATAATTCACCCCTCCACTTT,TRBV6-8,15,TRBJ1-6,-,few
CASSSERGQGANTQYF,TGTGCCAGCTCTTCCGAGCGGGGACAGGGGGCTAATACGCAGTATTTT,TRBV18,16,TRBJ2-3,TRBD1,-
CASSYAGLMNTEAFF,TGTGCCAGCAGTTACGCGGGACTGATGAACACTGAAGCTTTCTTT,TRBV6-8,15,TRBJ1-1,-,-
CASSLTGWSYNEQFF,TGTGCCAGCAGCTTAACAGGGTGGTCCTACAATGAGCAGTTCTTC,TRBV7-1,15,TRBJ2-1,-,-
CASSPGTANYGYTF,TGCGCCAGCAGCCCTGGGACGGCTAACTATGGCTACACCTTC,TRBV5-1,14,TRBJ1-2,-,-
CASSLGGAGNQPQHF,TGTGCCAGCAGCTTAGGGGGGGCGGGCAATCAGCCCCAGCATTTT,TRBV11-3,15,TRBJ1-5,-,few
CASSPPIGTGGAYEQYF,TGTGCCAGCAGCCCACCGATAGGGACAGGGGGCGCGTACGAGCAGTACTTC,TRBV11-3,17,TRBJ2-7,TRBD1,many
CASSPWDRDNYGYTF,TGTGCCAGCAGCCCGTGGGACAGGGACAACTATGGCTACACCTTC,TRBV11-3,15,TRBJ1-2,TRBD1,medium-sized
CASSPGTGGPNNSPLHF,TGTGCCAGTTCCCCCGGGACAGGGGGTCCCAATAATTCACCCCTCCACTTT,TRBV19,17,TRBJ1-6,TRBD1,-
CASSTDRNSNEQYF,TGTGCCAGCAGCACCGACAGGAATTCGAACGAGCAGTACTTC,TRBV11-3,14,TRBJ2-7,-,medium-sized
CASSLFWGGVSASYEQYF,TGTGCCAGCAGTTTATTTTGGGGAGGTGTTAGCGCTTCCTACGAGCAGTACTTC,TRBV28,18,TRBJ2-7,-,-
CASSLAGGFTDTQYF,TGTGCCAGCAGCCTAGCGGGGGGATTCACAGATACGCAGTATTTT,TRBV6-8,15,TRBJ2-3,TRBD2,few
CASSEMRTGGKLSGANVLTF,TGCGCCAGCAGTGAGATGAGAACAGGGGGCAAGCTCTCTGGGGCCAACGTCCTGACTTTC,TRBV10-2,20,TRBJ2-6,TRBD1,-
CASRERSLAGGTEQFF,TGTGCCAGCAGGGAGCGCTCACTAGCGGGGGGGACTGAGCAGTTCTTC,TRBV10-3,16,TRBJ2-1,TRBD2,few
CASSIRAGGTGELFF,TGTGCCAGTAGTATTCGAGCAGGGGGCACCGGGGAGCTGTTTTTT,TRBV19,15,TRBJ2-2,TRBD1,-